This T cell receptor beta chain was recorded in a study of blood T cell repertoires in COVID-19. The wider study: The United States, Italy and Spain provided the acute and convalescent COVID-19 samples.

In the original processing: Reference gene primer amplification yielded estimated nucleated cell counts. The data were produced by immunoSEQ multiplex PCR, yet TCRdb's version contains in-frame clones alone and is incomplete. V and J calls plus clone size are reproduced from that table; the DNA served to infer D and trimming. The sample consists of over 75,000 clones, about 82% of them appearing once. With V trimmed by 5 bases and J by 8 bases, 2 bases remained unmatched. Germline CDR1 SGHVS, CDR2 FQNEAQ. This CDR3 contains 13 residues. Sequencing input: peripheral blood. The sequence came from a human donor in a cohort sampled during active COVID-19. The chain employs TRBV7-8 and TRBJ2-1; TRBD2 matches at 11 bases. The DNA for the CDR3 is TGTGCCAGCAGCCTGGGACTAGCGGATGAGCAGTTCTTC. It specifies CASSLGLADEQFF.